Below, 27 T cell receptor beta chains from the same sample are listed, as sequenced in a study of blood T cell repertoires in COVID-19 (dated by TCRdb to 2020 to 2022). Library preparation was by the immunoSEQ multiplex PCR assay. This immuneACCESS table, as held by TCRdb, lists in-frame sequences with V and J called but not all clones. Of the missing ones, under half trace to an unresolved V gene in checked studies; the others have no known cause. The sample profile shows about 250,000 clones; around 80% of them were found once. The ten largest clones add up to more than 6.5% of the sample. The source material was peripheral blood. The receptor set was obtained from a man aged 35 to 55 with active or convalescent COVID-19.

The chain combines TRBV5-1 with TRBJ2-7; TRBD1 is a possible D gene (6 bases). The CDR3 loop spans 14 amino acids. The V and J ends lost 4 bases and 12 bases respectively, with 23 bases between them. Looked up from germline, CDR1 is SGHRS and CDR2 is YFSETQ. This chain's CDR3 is CASSPGHRDAKPYF. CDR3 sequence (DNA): TGCGCCAGCAGCCCGGGACACCGGGACGCGAAACCGTACTTC. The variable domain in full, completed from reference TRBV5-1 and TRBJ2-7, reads KAGVTQTPRYLIKTRGQQVTLSCSPISGHRSVSWYQQTPGQGLQFLFEYFSETQRNKGNFPGRFSGRQFSNSRSEMNVSTLELGDSALYLCASSPGHRDAKPYFGPGTRLTVT.

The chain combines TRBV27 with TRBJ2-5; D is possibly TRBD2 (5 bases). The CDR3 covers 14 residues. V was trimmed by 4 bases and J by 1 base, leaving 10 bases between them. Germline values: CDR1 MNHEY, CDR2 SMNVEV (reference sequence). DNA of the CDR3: TGTGCCAGCAGTTCGGGATCCTTCCAAGAGACCCAGTACTTC. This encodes CASSSGSFQETQYF.

CDR3 coding DNA: TGTGCCAGCAGCCCTCGACTAGCGGACTACACAGATACGCAGTATTTT. Translating it yields CASSPRLADYTDTQYF. The chain couples TRBV5-6 to TRBJ2-3; 9 nucleotides agree with TRBD2. The germline gives CDR1 SGHDT, CDR2 YYEEEE. The CDR3 covers 16 residues. J gave up 2 bases and V 4 bases, and 8 bases lay outside the gene matches.

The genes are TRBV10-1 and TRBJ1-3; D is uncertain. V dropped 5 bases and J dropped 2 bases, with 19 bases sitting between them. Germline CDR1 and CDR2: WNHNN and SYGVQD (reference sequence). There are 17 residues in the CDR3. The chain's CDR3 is CASSPRPPYPAGNTIYF. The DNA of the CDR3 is TGCGCCAGCAGTCCGAGGCCACCCTACCCCGCTGGAAACACCATATATTTT.

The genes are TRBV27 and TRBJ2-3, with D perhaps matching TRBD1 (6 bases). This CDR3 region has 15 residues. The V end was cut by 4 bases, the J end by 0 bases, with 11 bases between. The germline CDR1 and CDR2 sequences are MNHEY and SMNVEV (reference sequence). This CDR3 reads CASSYGQLSTDTQYF. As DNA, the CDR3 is TGTGCCAGCAGTTACGGACAGCTTAGCACAGATACGCAGTATTTT.

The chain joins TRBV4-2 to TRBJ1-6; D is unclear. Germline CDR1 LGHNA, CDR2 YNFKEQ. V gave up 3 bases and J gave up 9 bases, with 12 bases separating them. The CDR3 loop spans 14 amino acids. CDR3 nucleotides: TGTGCCAGCAGCCAGACTTTAGGTCCTTCACCCCTCCACTTT. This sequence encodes CASSQTLGPSPLHF.

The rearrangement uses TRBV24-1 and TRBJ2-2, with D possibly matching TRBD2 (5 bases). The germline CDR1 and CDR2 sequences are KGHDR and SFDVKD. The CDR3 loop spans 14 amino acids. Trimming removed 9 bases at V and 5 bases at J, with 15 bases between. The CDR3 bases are TGTGCCACCCGTGGGAGAGAAGTGACCGGGGAGCTGTTTTTT. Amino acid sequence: CATRGREVTGELFF.

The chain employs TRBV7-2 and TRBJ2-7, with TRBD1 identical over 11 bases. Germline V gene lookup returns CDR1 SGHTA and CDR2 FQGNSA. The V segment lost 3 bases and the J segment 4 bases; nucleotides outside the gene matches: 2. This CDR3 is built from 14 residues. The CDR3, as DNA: TGTGCCAGCAGCTTCCGGGACAGGGGGTACGAGCAGTACTTC. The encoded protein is CASSFRDRGYEQYF.

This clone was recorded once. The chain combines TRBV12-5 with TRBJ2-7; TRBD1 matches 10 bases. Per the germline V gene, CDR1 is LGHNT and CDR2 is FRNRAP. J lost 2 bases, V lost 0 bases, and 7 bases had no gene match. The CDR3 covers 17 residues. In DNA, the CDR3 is TGTGCTAGTGGTTTGGTCTCGGGACAGGGGTCAGCCTACGAGCAGTACTTC. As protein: CASGLVSGQGSAYEQYF.

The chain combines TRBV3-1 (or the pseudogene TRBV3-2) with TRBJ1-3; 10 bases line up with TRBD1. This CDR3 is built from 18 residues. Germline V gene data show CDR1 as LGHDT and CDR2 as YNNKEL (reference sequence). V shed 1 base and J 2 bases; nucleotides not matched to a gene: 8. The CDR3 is CASSQGGTGASTGNTIYF. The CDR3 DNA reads TGTGCCAGCAGCCAAGGGGGGACAGGGGCTTCTACTGGAAACACCATATATTTT.

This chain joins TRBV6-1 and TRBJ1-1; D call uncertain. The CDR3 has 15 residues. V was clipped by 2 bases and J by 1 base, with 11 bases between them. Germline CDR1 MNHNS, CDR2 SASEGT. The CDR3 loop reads CASSELLVTNTEAFF. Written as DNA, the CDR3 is TGTGCCAGCAGTGAACTCCTAGTCACGAACACTGAAGCTTTCTTT.

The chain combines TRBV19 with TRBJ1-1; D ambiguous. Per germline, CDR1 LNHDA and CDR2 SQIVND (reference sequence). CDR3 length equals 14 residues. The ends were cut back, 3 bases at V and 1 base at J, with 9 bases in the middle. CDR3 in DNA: TGTGCCAGTAGTATTGAGGCGGGGAACACTGAAGCTTTCTTT. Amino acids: CASSIEAGNTEAFF. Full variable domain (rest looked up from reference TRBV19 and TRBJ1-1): DGGITQSPKYLFRKEGQNVTLSCEQNLNHDAMYWYRQDPGQGLRLIYYSQIVNDFQKGDIAEGYSVSREKKESFPLTVTSAQKNPTAFYLCASSIEAGNTEAFFGQGTRLTVV.

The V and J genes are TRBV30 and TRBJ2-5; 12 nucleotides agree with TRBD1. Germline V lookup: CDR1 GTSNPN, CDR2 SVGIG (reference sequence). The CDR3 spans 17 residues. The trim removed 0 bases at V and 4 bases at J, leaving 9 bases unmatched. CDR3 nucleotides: TGTGCCTGGAGTGTGGGACAGGGGGCGCTATATGCAGAGACCCAGTACTTC. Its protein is CAWSVGQGALYAETQYF.

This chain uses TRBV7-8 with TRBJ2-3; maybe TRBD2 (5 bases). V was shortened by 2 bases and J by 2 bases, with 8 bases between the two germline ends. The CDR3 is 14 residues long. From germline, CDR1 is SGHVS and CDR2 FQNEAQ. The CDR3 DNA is TGTGCCAGCAGCTTAACCGGGGTCACAGATACGCAGTATTTT. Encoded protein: CASSLTGVTDTQYF.

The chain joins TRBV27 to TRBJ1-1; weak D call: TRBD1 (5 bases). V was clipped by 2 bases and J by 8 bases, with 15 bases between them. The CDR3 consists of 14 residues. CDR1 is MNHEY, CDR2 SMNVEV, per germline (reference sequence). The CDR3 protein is CASSLTPARQEAFF. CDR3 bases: TGTGCCAGCAGTTTAACCCCCGCCAGACAGGAAGCTTTCTTT.

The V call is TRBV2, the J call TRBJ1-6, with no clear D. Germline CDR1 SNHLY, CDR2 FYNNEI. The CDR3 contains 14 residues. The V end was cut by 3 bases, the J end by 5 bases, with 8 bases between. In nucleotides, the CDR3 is TGTGCCAGCAGTGACGGCGGAAATAATTCACCCCTCCACTTT. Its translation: CASSDGGNNSPLHF.

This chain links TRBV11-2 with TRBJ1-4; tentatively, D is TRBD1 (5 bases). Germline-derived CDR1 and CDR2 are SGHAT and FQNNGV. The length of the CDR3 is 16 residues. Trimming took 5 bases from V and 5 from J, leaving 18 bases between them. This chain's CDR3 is CASSQDPGVRNEKLFF. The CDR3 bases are TGTGCCAGCAGCCAAGACCCGGGGGTCCGGAATGAAAAACTGTTTTTT.

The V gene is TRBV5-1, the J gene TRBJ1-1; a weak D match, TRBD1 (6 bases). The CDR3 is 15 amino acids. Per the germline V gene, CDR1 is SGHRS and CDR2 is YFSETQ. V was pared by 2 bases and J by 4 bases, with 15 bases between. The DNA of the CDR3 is TGCGCCAGCAGCTTTGAGGACAGACGACCCACTGAAGCTTTCTTT. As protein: CASSFEDRRPTEAFF.

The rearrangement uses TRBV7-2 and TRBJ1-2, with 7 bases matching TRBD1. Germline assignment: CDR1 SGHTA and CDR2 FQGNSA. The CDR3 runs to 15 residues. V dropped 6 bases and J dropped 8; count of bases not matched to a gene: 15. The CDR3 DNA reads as TGTGCCAGCAGTCTTCGGGACAGACCTACTATGGGCTACACCTTC. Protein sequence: CASSLRDRPTMGYTF.

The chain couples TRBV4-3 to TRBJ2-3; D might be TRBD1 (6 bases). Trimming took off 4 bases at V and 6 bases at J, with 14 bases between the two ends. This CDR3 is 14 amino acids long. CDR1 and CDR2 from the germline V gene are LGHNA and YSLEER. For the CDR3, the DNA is TGCGCCAGCAGCCTTCGACAGGCAACGGATACGCAGTATTTT. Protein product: CASSLRQATDTQYF.

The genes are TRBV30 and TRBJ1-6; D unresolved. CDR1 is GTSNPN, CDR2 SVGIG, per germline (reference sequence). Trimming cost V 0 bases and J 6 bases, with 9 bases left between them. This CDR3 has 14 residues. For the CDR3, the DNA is TGTGCCTGGAGTGTTCCGGGATCTAATTCACCCCTCCACTTT. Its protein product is CAWSVPGSNSPLHF.

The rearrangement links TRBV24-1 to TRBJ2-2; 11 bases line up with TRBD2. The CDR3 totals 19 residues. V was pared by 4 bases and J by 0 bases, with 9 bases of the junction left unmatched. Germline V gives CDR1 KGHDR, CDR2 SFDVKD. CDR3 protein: CATSDPGLAGLTNTGELFF. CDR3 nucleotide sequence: TGTGCCACCAGTGACCCCGGACTAGCGGGCCTGACGAACACCGGGGAGCTGTTTTTT.

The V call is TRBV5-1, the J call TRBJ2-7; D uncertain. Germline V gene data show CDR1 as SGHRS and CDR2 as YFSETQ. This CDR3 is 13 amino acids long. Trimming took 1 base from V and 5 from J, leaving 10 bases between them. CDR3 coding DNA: TGCGCCAGCAGCTTGACCGAGTACCACGAGCAGTACTTC. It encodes CASSLTEYHEQYF.

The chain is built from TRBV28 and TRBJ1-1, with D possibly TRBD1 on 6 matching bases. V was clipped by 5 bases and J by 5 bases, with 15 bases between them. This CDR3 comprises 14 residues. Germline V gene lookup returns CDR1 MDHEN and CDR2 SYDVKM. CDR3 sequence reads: CASSLGGARTEAFF. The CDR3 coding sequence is TGTGCCAGCAGTCTGGGGGGGGCGCGGACTGAAGCTTTCTTT.

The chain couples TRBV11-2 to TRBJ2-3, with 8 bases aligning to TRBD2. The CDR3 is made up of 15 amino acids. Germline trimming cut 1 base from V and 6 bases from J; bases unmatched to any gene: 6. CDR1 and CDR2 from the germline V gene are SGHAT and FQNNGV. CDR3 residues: CASSLGSAGGDTQYF. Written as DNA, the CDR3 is TGTGCCAGCAGCTTAGGTTCGGCGGGGGGTGATACGCAGTATTTT.

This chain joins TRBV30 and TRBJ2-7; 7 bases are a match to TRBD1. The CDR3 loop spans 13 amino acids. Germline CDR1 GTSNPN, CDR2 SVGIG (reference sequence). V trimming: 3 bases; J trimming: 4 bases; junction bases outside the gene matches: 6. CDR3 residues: CAWSDTGAYEQYF. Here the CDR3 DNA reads TGTGCCTGGAGCGATACAGGGGCGTACGAGCAGTACTTC.

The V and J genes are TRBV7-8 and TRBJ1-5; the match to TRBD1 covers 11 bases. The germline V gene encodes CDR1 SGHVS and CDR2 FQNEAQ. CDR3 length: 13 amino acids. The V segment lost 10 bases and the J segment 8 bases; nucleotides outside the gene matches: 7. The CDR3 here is CATGQGAREPQHF. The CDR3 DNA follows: TGTGCCACCGGACAGGGGGCCAGGGAGCCCCAGCATTTT.